Presented here are 5 T cell receptor beta chains from one specimen sequenced in a study of blood T cell repertoires in COVID-19. Clones were read by immunoSEQ multiplex PCR, and TCRdb kept only the in-frame ones, dropping some. The table includes roughly 200,000 clones, roughly 92% detected once. The material sequenced was peripheral blood. The source of these receptors is a man aged 25-40 years with COVID-19, enrolled during active disease.

There are a few counts of this clone. V usage is TRBV29-1 and J usage is TRBJ2-4, with TRBD1 as a possible D gene (5 bases). V was clipped by 6 bases and J by 0 bases, with 12 bases between them. Germline CDR1 and CDR2: SQVTM and ANQGSEA. This CDR3 region has 14 residues. CDR3 amino acids: CSVRTTLAKNIQYF. The CDR3 DNA sequence: TGCAGCGTCCGGACAACTCTAGCCAAAAACATTCAGTACTTC.

This rearrangement joins TRBV5-1 to TRBJ2-3; 11 bases line up with TRBD2. The junction had 14 bases not matched to a gene; V was cut back by 3 bases and J by 2 bases. Germline V gives CDR1 SGHRS, CDR2 YFSETQ. The CDR3 length is 19 residues. The CDR3 is CASSSTLAGATHFTDTQYF. CDR3 sequence (DNA): TGCGCCAGCAGCTCCACACTAGCGGGGGCCACTCATTTCACAGATACGCAGTATTTT. The full variable domain, completed using reference TRBV5-1 and TRBJ2-3, is KAGVTQTPRYLIKTRGQQVTLSCSPISGHRSVSWYQQTPGQGLQFLFEYFSETQRNKGNFPGRFSGRQFSNSRSEMNVSTLELGDSALYLCASSSTLAGATHFTDTQYFGPGTRLTVL.

The chain joins TRBV7-9 to TRBJ2-5, with D maybe TRBD2 (5 bases). The CDR3 totals 12 residues. The V gene's germline CDR1 is SEHNR and CDR2 FQNEAQ (reference sequence). Trimming stripped 3 bases from V and 5 bases from J, with 7 bases between. The CDR3 region has the DNA TGTGCCAGCAGCTTTGAGCGGGAGACCCAGTACTTC. Protein: CASSFERETQYF.

The chain recombines TRBV6-6 with TRBJ1-6, with 7 nucleotides matching TRBD1. The CDR3 length is 15 residues. Germline V gene lookup returns CDR1 MNHNY and CDR2 SVGAGI (reference sequence). V shed 3 bases, J shed 4 bases, and the junction held 3 bases outside the gene matches. CDR3 in amino acids: CASSYTGDYNSPLHF. The CDR3 DNA follows: TGTGCCAGCAGTTATACAGGGGATTATAATTCACCCCTCCACTTT.

The chain is built from TRBV6-5 and TRBJ2-1; 8 bases line up with TRBD2. The V gene end was trimmed by 8 bases and the J gene end by 5 bases; junction bases not matched to a gene: 8. Germline V gene lookup returns CDR1 MNHEY and CDR2 SVGAGI. This CDR3 spans 14 amino acids. The CDR3 DNA reads TGTGCCAGCGGTTTGGTAGCGGGACACAATGAGCAGTTCTTC. Translation gives CASGLVAGHNEQFF.